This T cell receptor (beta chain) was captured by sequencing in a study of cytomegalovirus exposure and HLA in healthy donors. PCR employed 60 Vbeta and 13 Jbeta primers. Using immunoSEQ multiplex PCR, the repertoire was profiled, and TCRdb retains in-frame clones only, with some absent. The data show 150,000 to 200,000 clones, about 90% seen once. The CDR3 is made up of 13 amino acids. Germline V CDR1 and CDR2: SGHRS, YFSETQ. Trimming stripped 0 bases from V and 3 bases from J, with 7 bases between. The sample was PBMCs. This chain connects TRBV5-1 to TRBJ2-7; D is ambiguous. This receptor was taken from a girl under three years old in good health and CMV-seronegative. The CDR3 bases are TGCGCCAGCAGCTTGGCAGGAAACTACGAGCAGTACTTC. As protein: CASSLAGNYEQYF.